This T cell receptor (beta chain) stems from a study of response to subunit inactivated influenza vaccine. TCRdb reprocessed the RT-PCR reads via MiXCR and lists one record per CDR3 protein. The sample has about 190,000 distinct CDR3 sequences, approximately 15% seen once. The germline gives CDR1 LGHNA, CDR2 YSLEER. With 0 bases removed from V and 5 bases from J, the gap between germline ends came to 12 bases. This CDR3 region has 15 residues. The TCR comes from a man aged 50-60 years who received an inactivated influenza vaccine. This chain uses TRBV4-3 with TRBJ2-3; TRBD1 or TRBD2 may be the D gene (5 bases each). The sequencing here drew on CD8+ T cells sorted from PBMCs, taken around 5 days after vaccination. This CDR3 is CASSQDGGVLDTQYF. In DNA, the CDR3 is TGCGCCAGCAGCCAAGATGGGGGAGTATTAGATACGCAGTATTTT.